The TCR beta chain under discussion was sequenced for a study of T cell repertoires in cytomegalovirus infection. Study background: Use of recently identified HLA-C-restricted and well-studied HLA-B-restricted CMV epitopes was part of the study. Public TCR beta signatures indicated both CMV infection and matching HLA type.

TCRdb reanalysed the reads using MiXCR and keeps one entry per CDR3 protein. The sample lists some 500,000 distinct CDR3 sequences; 25% to 35% were seen once. The table lists this clonotype with a few counts. The antigen is not known. Study conclusions and caveats: Adding up the frequency of public TCR beta families identified people who carried CMV plus the relevant HLA. The study found HLA-C-restricted CMV-specific TCR beta clonotypes dominating the ex vivo response.

The TCR comes from a human donor in good health (CMV status not recorded). Some clones in this sample may be carry-over from other donors' samples. Sequencing was performed on cultured PBMCs, taken from culture after CMV antigen stimulation.

The CDR3 coding sequence is TGTGCCAGCAGCTTGCGCGGGACGGGGGCTGGCTACACCTTC. Its translation is CASSLRGTGAGYTF. The chain employs TRBV5-4 and TRBJ1-2, with D possibly being TRBD1 (6 bases). Germline V CDR1 and CDR2: SGHNT, YYREEE (reference sequence). V was cut by 1 base and J by 7 bases, with 14 bases left in between. CDR3 length equals 14 residues.